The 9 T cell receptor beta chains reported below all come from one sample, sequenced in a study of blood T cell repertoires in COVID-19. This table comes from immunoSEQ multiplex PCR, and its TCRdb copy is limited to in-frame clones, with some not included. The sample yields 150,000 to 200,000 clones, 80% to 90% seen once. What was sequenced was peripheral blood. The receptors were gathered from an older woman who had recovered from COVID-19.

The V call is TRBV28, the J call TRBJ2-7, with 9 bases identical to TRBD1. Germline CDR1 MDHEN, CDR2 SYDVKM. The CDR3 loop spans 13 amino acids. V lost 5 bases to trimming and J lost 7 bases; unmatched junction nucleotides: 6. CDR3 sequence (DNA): TGTGCCAGCAGTCCGGGACAGGGCAGGGAGCAGTACTTC. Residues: CASSPGQGREQYF.

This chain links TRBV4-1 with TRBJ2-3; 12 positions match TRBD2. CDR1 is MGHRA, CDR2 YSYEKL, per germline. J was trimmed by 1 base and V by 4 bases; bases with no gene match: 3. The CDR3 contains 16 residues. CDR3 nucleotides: TGCGCCAGCAGCCTTACTAGCGGGGGGCGCACAGATACGCAGTATTTT. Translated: CASSLTSGGRTDTQYF.

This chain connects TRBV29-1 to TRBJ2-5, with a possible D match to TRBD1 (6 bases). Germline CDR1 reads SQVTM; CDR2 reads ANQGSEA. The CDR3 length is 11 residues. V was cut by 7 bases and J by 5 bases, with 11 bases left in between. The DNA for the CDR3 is TGCAGCGCACAGGGCGGTGAGACCCAGTACTTC. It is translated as CSAQGGETQYF.

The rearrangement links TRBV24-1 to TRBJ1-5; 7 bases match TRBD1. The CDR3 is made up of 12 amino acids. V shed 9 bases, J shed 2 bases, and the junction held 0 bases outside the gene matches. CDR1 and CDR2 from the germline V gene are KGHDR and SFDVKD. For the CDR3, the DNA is TGTGCCACCGGACAGGGCAATCAGCCCCAGCATTTT. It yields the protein CATGQGNQPQHF.

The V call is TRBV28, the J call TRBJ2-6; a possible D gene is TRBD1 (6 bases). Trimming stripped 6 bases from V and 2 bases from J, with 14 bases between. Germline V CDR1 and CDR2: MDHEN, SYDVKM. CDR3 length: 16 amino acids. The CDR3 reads CASRDTGSPGANVLTF. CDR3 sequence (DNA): TGTGCCAGCAGGGATACAGGGAGTCCTGGGGCCAACGTCCTGACTTTC.

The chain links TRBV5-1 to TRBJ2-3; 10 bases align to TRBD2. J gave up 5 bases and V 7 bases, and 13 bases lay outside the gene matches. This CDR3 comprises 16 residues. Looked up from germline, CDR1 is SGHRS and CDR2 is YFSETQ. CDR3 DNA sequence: TGCGCCAGCGCCCCCGAGCGGGGGGGCCAGGGAGATACGCAGTATTTT. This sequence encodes CASAPERGGQGDTQYF.

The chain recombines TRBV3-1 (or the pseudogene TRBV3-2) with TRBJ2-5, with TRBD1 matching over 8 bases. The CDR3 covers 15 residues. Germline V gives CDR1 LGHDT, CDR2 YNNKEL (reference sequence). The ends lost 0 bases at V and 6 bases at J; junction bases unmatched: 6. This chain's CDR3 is CASSQDITGGQTQYF. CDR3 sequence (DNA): TGTGCCAGCAGCCAAGATATTACAGGGGGACAGACCCAGTACTTC.

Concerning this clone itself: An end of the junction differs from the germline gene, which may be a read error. CDR3 region: CAISEWTETRATYEQYF. The CDR3 bases are TGTGCCATCAGCGAGTGGACAGAGACGAGAGCTACCTACGAGCAGTACTTC. The gene calls are TRBV10-3 and TRBJ2-7; weak D call: TRBD1 (6 bases). Germline V CDR1 and CDR2: ENHRY, SYGVKD. The CDR3 extends over 17 amino acids.

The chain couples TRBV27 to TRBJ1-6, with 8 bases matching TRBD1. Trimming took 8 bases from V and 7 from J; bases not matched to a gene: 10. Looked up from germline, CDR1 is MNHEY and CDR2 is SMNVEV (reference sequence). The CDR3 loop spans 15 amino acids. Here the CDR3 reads CASGLTGVQNSPLHF. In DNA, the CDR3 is TGTGCCAGCGGCTTGACAGGGGTTCAAAATTCACCCCTCCACTTT.